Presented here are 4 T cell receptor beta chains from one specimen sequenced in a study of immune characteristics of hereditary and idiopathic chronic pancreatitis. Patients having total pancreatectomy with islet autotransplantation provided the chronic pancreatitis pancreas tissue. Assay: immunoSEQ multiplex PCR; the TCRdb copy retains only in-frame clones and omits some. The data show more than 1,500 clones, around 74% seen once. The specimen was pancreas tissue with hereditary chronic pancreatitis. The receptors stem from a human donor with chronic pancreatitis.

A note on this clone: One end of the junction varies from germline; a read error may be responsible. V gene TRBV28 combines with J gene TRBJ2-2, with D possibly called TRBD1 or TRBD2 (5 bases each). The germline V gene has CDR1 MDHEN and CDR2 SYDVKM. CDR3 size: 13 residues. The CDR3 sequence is CASSWTKHRGAVF. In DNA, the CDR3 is TGTGCCAGCAGTTGGACAAAACACCGGGGAGCTGTTTTT.

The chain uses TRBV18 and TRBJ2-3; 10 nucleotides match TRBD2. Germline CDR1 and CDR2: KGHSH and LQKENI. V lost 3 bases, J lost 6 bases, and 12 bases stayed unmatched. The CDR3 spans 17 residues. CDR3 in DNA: TGTGCCAGCTCACCCTCCAGGACTAGCGGTACCTGGGATACGCAGTATTTT. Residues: CASSPSRTSGTWDTQYF.

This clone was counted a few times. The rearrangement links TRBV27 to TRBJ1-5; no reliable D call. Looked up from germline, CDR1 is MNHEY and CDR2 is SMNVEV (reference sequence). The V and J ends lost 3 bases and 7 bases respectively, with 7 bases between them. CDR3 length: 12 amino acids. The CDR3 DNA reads TGTGCCAGCAGTTTTGTGGGGCAGCCCCAGCATTTT. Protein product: CASSFVGQPQHF.

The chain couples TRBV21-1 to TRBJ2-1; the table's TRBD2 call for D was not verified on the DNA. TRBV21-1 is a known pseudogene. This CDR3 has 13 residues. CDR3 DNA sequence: TGTGCCAGCAGCAAAGAAAGAGGGGAGGGGCAGTTCTTC. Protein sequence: CASSKERGEGQFF.